This T cell receptor (beta chain) was identified during a study of blood T cell repertoires in COVID-19. Study background: Sites across the United States, Italy and Spain contributed samples from acute and convalescent COVID-19.

CDR3 size: 14 residues. Germline V gene sequence: CDR1 SGHAT, CDR2 FQNNGV. V trimming: 5 bases; J trimming: 8 bases; junction bases outside the gene matches: 8. Repertoires were generated with immunoSEQ multiplex PCR, while TCRdb's copy carries only in-frame clones and drops some. In the table there are about 240,000 clones, about 90% of which are singletons. The sequenced sample consisted of peripheral blood. The origin of this receptor is a woman between 25 and 40 years old who had recovered from COVID-19. This chain links TRBV11-2 with TRBJ2-1; 8 nucleotides align to TRBD1. CDR3 DNA: TGTGCCAGCAGCGAGGACAGGGCGTACGATGAGCAGTTCTTC. It specifies CASSEDRAYDEQFF.